This TCR beta chain is drawn from a study of blood T cell repertoires in COVID-19. The overall study: The study drew acute and convalescent COVID-19 samples from the United States, Italy and Spain.

Sequencing was performed with immunoSEQ multiplex PCR; in TCRdb, only in-frame clones are kept and a portion is missing. The table records about 210,000 clones, 85% of them present only once. This CDR3 is 14 amino acids long. The V segment lost 5 bases and the J segment 7 bases; nucleotides outside the gene matches: 4. Per the germline V gene, CDR1 is SGHVS and CDR2 is FNYEAQ. The receptor was isolated from a man between 35 and 55 years old who had recovered from COVID-19. The chain carries TRBV7-6 and TRBJ1-6; 8 bases are a match to TRBD1. Sequenced material: PBMCs or T cells enriched from blood (not recorded which). CDR3 region: CASSPGQANSPLHF. CDR3 bases: TGTGCCAGCAGCCCGGGACAGGCAAATTCACCCCTCCACTTT. Based on the CDR3 plus reference TRBV7-6 and TRBJ1-6, the full variable domain is GAGVSQSPRYKVTKRGQDVALRCDPISGHVSLYWYRQALGQGPEFLTYFNYEAQQDKSGLPNDRFSAERPEGSISTLTIQRTEQRDSAMYRCASSPGQANSPLHFGNGTRLTVT.